Shown below are 2 T cell receptor beta chains from a single sample sequenced in a study of CXCR3-negative and CXCR3-positive naive CD8 T cells. Notes on the study in general: TRB CDR3s of CXCR3-positive naive cells were more hydrophobic than those of CXCR3-negative naive cells.

For these TCRs, the target antigens are not known. The authors prepared UMI-labeled TRB cDNA libraries by 5' RACE. TCRdb re-called the 5' RACE reads; one entry per CDR3 protein, DNA not given. The table for this sample gives approximately 130,000 distinct CDR3 sequences. Sequenced material: naive CXCR3+ CD8+ T cells from blood. Subset meaning: CD45RO-CCR7+CD27+CD95- naive CD8+ T cells expressing CXCR3 (TNR3+). The receptors originated from a human donor in good health. Some clones in this sample may be carry-over from other donors' samples.

The CDR3 spells CSARQVPLSHEQFF. The chain couples TRBV20-1 to TRBJ2-1; TCRdb's D gene call, TRBD1, goes unchecked for lack of DNA. CDR1 and CDR2 (germline): DFQATT, SNEGSKA (reference sequence). The CDR3 is made up of 14 amino acids.

The chain is built from TRBV15 and TRBJ2-1; the TCRdb D gene call, TRBD1, has no DNA to confirm it. Germline V lookup: CDR1 LNHNV, CDR2 YYDKDF (reference sequence). The CDR3 runs 13 residues. The CDR3 sequence is CATRDRGFDEQFF.